This paragraph covers one TCR beta chain sequence. The germline CDR1 and CDR2 sequences are GTSNPN and SVGIG (reference sequence). CDR3 length: 15 amino acids. J was trimmed by 5 bases and V by 1 base; bases with no gene match: 8. The data were obtained in a study of blood T cell repertoires in COVID-19. Study summary: Italy, Spain and the United States were the sources of the convalescent and acute COVID-19 samples. PBMCs, B-cell-depleted T cells, or T cells were the source of the cDNA or gDNA that made up the material.

Data came from immunoSEQ multiplex PCR; TCRdb stores just in-frame clones and leaves some out. The sample contains about 220,000 clones, 82% of which appear only once. Patients of the Seattle cohort, enrolled during active infection, were followed longitudinally. The sequenced material came from peripheral blood. The chain recombines TRBV30 with TRBJ1-2; 9 nucleotides match TRBD1. The source is a woman in her 70s with COVID-19, enrolled during active disease. CDR3 sequence (DNA): TGTGCCTGGAGTGCCCACACAGGGGGCAAATATGGCTACACCTTC. It codes for CAWSAHTGGKYGYTF.